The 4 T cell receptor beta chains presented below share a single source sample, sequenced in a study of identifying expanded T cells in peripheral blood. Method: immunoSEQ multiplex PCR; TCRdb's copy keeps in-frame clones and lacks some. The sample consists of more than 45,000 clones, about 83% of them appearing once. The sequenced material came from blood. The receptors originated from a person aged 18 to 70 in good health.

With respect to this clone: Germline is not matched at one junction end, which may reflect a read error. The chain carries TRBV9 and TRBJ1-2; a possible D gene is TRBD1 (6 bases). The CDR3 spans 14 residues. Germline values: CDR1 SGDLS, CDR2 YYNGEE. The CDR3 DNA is TGTGCCAGCACCGTACAGGGAACTAACTATGGCTACACCTTC. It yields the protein CASTVQGTNYGYTF.

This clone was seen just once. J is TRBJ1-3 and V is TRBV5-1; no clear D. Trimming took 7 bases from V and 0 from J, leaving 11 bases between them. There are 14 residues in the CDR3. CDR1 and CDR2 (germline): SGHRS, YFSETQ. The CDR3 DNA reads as TGCGCCAGCCGAGAGCTTACCTCTGGAAACACCATATATTTT. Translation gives CASRELTSGNTIYF. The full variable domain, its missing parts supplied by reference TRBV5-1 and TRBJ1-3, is KAGVTQTPRYLIKTRGQQVTLSCSPISGHRSVSWYQQTPGQGLQFLFEYFSETQRNKGNFPGRFSGRQFSNSRSEMNVSTLELGDSALYLCASRELTSGNTIYFGEGSWLTVV.

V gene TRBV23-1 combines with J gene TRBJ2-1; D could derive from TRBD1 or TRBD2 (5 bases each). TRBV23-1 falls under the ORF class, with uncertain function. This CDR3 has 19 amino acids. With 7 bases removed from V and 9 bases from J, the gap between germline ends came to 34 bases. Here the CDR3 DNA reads TGCGCCAGCACTGTCCGCCGGGGCCGCCCCCGAAGAGGGATTAGTGAGCAGTTCTTC. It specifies CASTVRRGRPRRGISEQFF.

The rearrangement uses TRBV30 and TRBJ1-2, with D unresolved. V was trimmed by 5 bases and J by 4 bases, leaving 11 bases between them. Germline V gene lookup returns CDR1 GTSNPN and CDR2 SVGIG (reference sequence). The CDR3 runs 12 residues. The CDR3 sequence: CAWQSDFYGYTF. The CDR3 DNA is TGTGCCTGGCAATCGGACTTCTATGGCTACACCTTC.